Listed below are T cell receptor beta chains from one sample, sequenced in a study of blood T cell repertoires in COVID-19. Sequenced by immunoSEQ multiplex PCR; TCRdb stores in-frame clones only, minus some. The sample lists about 250,000 clones; around nine tenths were seen once. The sample was peripheral blood. These TCRs come from a woman in her fifties or sixties who had recovered from COVID-19. Each CDR3 is given with its conserved first and last residue. A D gene is named only where the DNA matches it firmly. Clone size is shown for a subset of rows, as once, few, many or a class of expanded clone.

D gene: -
V gene: TRBV5-1
J gene: TRBJ1-2
clone size: -
CDR3 length: 16
CDR3 DNA: TGCGCCAGCAGCGCCAAGGACACGACGCTCAACTATGGCTACACCTTC
CDR3 protein: CASSAKDTTLNYGYTF

D gene: -
V gene: TRBV27
J gene: TRBJ2-6
clone size: -
CDR3 length: 17
CDR3 DNA: TGTGCCAGCAGTTTCGGTGGGCTCCGCTCTGGGGCCAACGTCCTGACTTTC
CDR3 protein: CASSFGGLRSGANVLTF

D gene: -
V gene: TRBV11-2
J gene: TRBJ2-7
clone size: -
CDR3 length: 14
CDR3 DNA: TGTGCCAGCAGCTTCCAGCGGGCCTCCTACGAGCAGTACTTC
CDR3 protein: CASSFQRASYEQYF

D gene: TRBD1
V gene: TRBV29-1
J gene: TRBJ2-1
clone size: -
CDR3 length: 12
CDR3 DNA: TGCAGCGTGGGCCAGGGGGCCGATGAGCAGTTCTTC
CDR3 protein: CSVGQGADEQFF

D gene: -
V gene: TRBV7-2
J gene: TRBJ2-5
clone size: -
CDR3 length: 13
CDR3 DNA: TGTGCCAGCAGCTTAGGGCGGGCAGAGACCCAGTACTTC
CDR3 protein: CASSLGRAETQYF

D gene: -
V gene: TRBV11-2
J gene: TRBJ1-1
clone size: -
CDR3 length: 18
CDR3 DNA: TGTGCCAGCAGCTTAGCCGTAGTGGCCAGGGTCGGCGGCACTGAAGCTTTCTTT
CDR3 protein: CASSLAVVARVGGTEAFF

D gene: -
V gene: TRBV25-1
J gene: TRBJ1-6
clone size: -
CDR3 length: 13
CDR3 DNA: TGTGCCAGCAGTGATTTGAGAAATTCACCCCTCCACTTT
CDR3 protein: CASSDLRNSPLHF

D gene: -
V gene: TRBV5-4
J gene: TRBJ2-1
clone size: -
CDR3 length: 15
CDR3 DNA: TGTGCCAGCAGCTTCGGCGGGGAGAACAGGAATGAGCAGTTCTTC
CDR3 protein: CASSFGGENRNEQFF

D gene: TRBD2
V gene: TRBV28
J gene: TRBJ2-3
clone size: -
CDR3 length: 15
CDR3 DNA: TGTGCCGCCACTACGACTAGCGGGGGGGCCCATGCGCAGTATTTT
CDR3 protein: CAATTTSGGAHAQYF

D gene: -
V gene: TRBV6-2/TRBV6-3
J gene: TRBJ1-1
clone size: -
CDR3 length: 15
CDR3 DNA: TGTGCCAGCAGTTACGCGGGGAGCGGGAACACTGAAGCTTTCTTT
CDR3 protein: CASSYAGSGNTEAFF

D gene: -
V gene: TRBV5-6
J gene: TRBJ1-1
clone size: -
CDR3 length: 16
CDR3 DNA: TGTGCCAGCACTAAGATAGGTACGAGGTTGGGCACTGAAGCTTTCTTT
CDR3 protein: CASTKIGTRLGTEAFF

D gene: -
V gene: TRBV6-5
J gene: TRBJ1-2
clone size: -
CDR3 length: 12
CDR3 DNA: TGTGCCAGCACCGACTCGGGTTATGGCTACACCTTC
CDR3 protein: CASTDSGYGYTF

D gene: TRBD1
V gene: TRBV9
J gene: TRBJ1-6
clone size: -
CDR3 length: 14
CDR3 DNA: TGTGCCAGCAGTACAGGACAGGGCTGGTCACCCCTCCACTTT
CDR3 protein: CASSTGQGWSPLHF

D gene: -
V gene: TRBV5-1
J gene: TRBJ1-3
clone size: -
CDR3 length: 15
CDR3 DNA: TGCGCCAGCAGCTTGGAGGCCGGGGACTTCAACACCATATATTTT
CDR3 protein: CASSLEAGDFNTIYF

D gene: -
V gene: TRBV9
J gene: TRBJ2-5
clone size: -
CDR3 length: 15
CDR3 DNA: TGTGCCAGCAGCGTAGCGGGGGGCTGGTTGGAGACCCAGTACTTC
CDR3 protein: CASSVAGGWLETQYF

D gene: -
V gene: TRBV19
J gene: TRBJ2-7
clone size: -
CDR3 length: 15
CDR3 DNA: TGTGCCAGTAGTATAGTGGCACATGATTCCTACGAGCAGTACTTC
CDR3 protein: CASSIVAHDSYEQYF

D gene: -
V gene: TRBV10-3
J gene: TRBJ2-2
clone size: -
CDR3 length: 14
CDR3 DNA: TGTGCCATCCAGCAGGGGATGGACACCGGGGAGCTGTTTTTT
CDR3 protein: CAIQQGMDTGELFF

D gene: -
V gene: TRBV10-3
J gene: TRBJ1-2
clone size: -
CDR3 length: 15
CDR3 DNA: TGTGCCATCAGTGAGTCGGGGGACTTTAACTATGGCTACACCTTC
CDR3 protein: CAISESGDFNYGYTF

D gene: TRBD1
V gene: TRBV2
J gene: TRBJ2-7
clone size: -
CDR3 length: 12
CDR3 DNA: TGTGCCAGCAGTTCCGACAGGGGCGAGCAGTACTTC
CDR3 protein: CASSSDRGEQYF

D gene: TRBD1
V gene: TRBV18
J gene: TRBJ2-7
clone size: -
CDR3 length: 15
CDR3 DNA: TGTGCCAGCTCAGTTGGGACAGGGAATCTCCACGAGCAGTACTTC
CDR3 protein: CASSVGTGNLHEQYF

D gene: TRBD2
V gene: TRBV6-6
J gene: TRBJ2-3
clone size: -
CDR3 length: 12
CDR3 DNA: TGTGCCAGCAGGGAACTAGCGGGCGGTTCCGCCTTT
CDR3 protein: CASRELAGGSAF

D gene: -
V gene: TRBV9
J gene: TRBJ1-6
clone size: -
CDR3 length: 15
CDR3 DNA: TGTGCCAGCAGCGGAAGGGAGGGGAGTTCTTCACCCCTCCACTTT
CDR3 protein: CASSGREGSSSPLHF

D gene: -
V gene: TRBV7-9
J gene: TRBJ1-1
clone size: -
CDR3 length: 13
CDR3 DNA: TGTGCCAGCAGCTTAGAGGCAGGCACTGAAGCTTTCTTT
CDR3 protein: CASSLEAGTEAFF

D gene: TRBD1
V gene: TRBV29-1
J gene: TRBJ1-1
clone size: -
CDR3 length: 11
CDR3 DNA: TGCAGCGCCTGGACAGGGACTGAAGCTTTCTTT
CDR3 protein: CSAWTGTEAFF

D gene: TRBD2
V gene: TRBV7-9
J gene: TRBJ2-5
clone size: -
CDR3 length: 16
CDR3 DNA: TGTGCCAGCAGCCTGGAGGGACTAGTGGGGGTTGAGACCCAGTACTTC
CDR3 protein: CASSLEGLVGVETQYF

D gene: TRBD1
V gene: TRBV6-5
J gene: TRBJ2-7
clone size: -
CDR3 length: 15
CDR3 DNA: TGTGCCAGCAGACTCGACCGACAGGGTCGGAACGAGCAGTACTTC
CDR3 protein: CASRLDRQGRNEQYF

D gene: -
V gene: TRBV10-3
J gene: TRBJ2-3
clone size: -
CDR3 length: 15
CDR3 DNA: TGTGCCATCAGGACCCCGGGTACCCGCACAGATACGCAGTATTTT
CDR3 protein: CAIRTPGTRTDTQYF

D gene: -
V gene: TRBV2
J gene: TRBJ1-5
clone size: -
CDR3 length: 14
CDR3 DNA: TGTGCCAGCAGTGAAGTAAGGGGAAATCAGCCCCAGCATTTT
CDR3 protein: CASSEVRGNQPQHF

D gene: TRBD1
V gene: TRBV28
J gene: TRBJ1-6
clone size: -
CDR3 length: 17
CDR3 DNA: TGTGCCAGCAGTTTATACGGGACAGGGGTCGCGTATTCACCCCTCCACTTT
CDR3 protein: CASSLYGTGVAYSPLHF

D gene: TRBD1
V gene: TRBV5-1
J gene: TRBJ2-4
clone size: -
CDR3 length: 17
CDR3 DNA: TGCGCCAGCAGCTCCACTCGGGCAGGGGGCCCTGGGGACATTCAGTACTTC
CDR3 protein: CASSSTRAGGPGDIQYF

D gene: TRBD1
V gene: TRBV2
J gene: TRBJ1-1
clone size: -
CDR3 length: 14
CDR3 DNA: TGTGCCAGCAGGTCGACAGGGGTATACACTGAAGCTTTCTTT
CDR3 protein: CASRSTGVYTEAFF

D gene: -
V gene: TRBV7-8
J gene: TRBJ1-2
clone size: once
CDR3 length: 16
CDR3 DNA: TGTGCCAGCAGCTTAGGGTTCGGGGGTTGGGGTTATGGCTACACCTTC
CDR3 protein: CASSLGFGGWGYGYTF

D gene: TRBD1
V gene: TRBV7-8
J gene: TRBJ1-1
clone size: -
CDR3 length: 17
CDR3 DNA: TGTGCCAGCAGCTTAGCAGGGCAGGGGGCGCGGTTGGCTGAAGCTTTCTTT
CDR3 protein: CASSLAGQGARLAEAFF